Each of the 22 T cell receptor beta chains below was sequenced from the same sample in a study of identical twins' blood T cells. From the 5' RACE reads, TCRdb called clonotypes with MiXCR, one entry per CDR3 protein. The repertoire holds roughly 340,000 distinct CDR3 sequences, with 25% to 35% as singletons. The source material was PBMCs. The source is a woman between 18 and 55 years old in good health.

There are a few counts of this clonotype. V gene TRBV20-1 combines with J gene TRBJ1-5; D is ambiguous. The CDR3 runs to 13 residues. CDR1 and CDR2 (germline): DFQATT, SNEGSKA (reference sequence). V was pared by 3 bases and J by 1 base, with 7 bases between. CDR3 bases: TGCAGTGCTAGGGGCAGAAGCAATCAGCCCCAGCATTTT. This encodes CSARGRSNQPQHF.

V is TRBV25-1 and J is TRBJ2-3; perhaps TRBD1 as D (6 bases). In germline, CDR1 is MGHDK, CDR2 SYGVNS. The CDR3 is 12 residues long. V lost 6 bases to trimming and J lost 12 bases, with 16 bases between them. The CDR3 DNA sequence: TGTGCCAGCAGAGCACAGGGAAAATACCAGTATTTT. As protein: CASRAQGKYQYF.

This clonotype was found a few times. The CDR3 sequence is CSAIRGNYEQYF. The DNA of the CDR3 is TGCAGTGCAATCCGGGGCAACTACGAGCAGTACTTC. This chain joins TRBV20-1 and TRBJ2-7; D may be TRBD1 or TRBD2 (5 bases each). The CDR3 is 12 amino acids. V lost 6 bases to trimming and J lost 3 bases, with 12 bases between them. CDR1 is DFQATT and CDR2 is SNEGSKA in the germline V gene (reference sequence).

This clonotype was counted many times. The chain joins TRBV6-6 to TRBJ2-2; D gene unclear. This CDR3 has 13 residues. Germline V CDR1 and CDR2: MNHNY, SVGAGI (reference sequence). With 0 bases removed from V and 7 bases from J, the gap between germline ends came to 6 bases. The CDR3 sequence: CASSYSIDGELFF. The DNA of the CDR3 is TGTGCCAGCAGTTACTCGATCGACGGGGAGCTGTTTTTT.

Worth noting for this clonotype: An end of the junction does not agree with germline; a read error may underlie this. The chain links TRBV20-1 to TRBJ1-6, with a weak D call TRBD1 (5 bases). CDR1 is DFQATT and CDR2 is SNEGSKA in the germline V gene (reference sequence). CDR3 size: 14 residues. CDR3 in DNA: TGCAGTGCTTCTTTAGGGACCAATAATTCACCCCTCAACTTT. Protein product: CSASLGTNNSPLNF.

Remarks on this clonotype: One end of the junction is discordant with germline, which a read error may explain. This chain connects TRBV3-1 to TRBJ2-1, with a possible D match to TRBD2 (5 bases). CDR1 and CDR2 from the germline V gene are LGHDT and YNNKEL (reference sequence). This CDR3 contains 15 residues. CDR3 DNA: TGTGCCAGCAGCCAAGGGGGAACTAGACACAATGAGCAGCTCTTC. Residues: CASSQGGTRHNEQLF.

This chain links TRBV9 with TRBJ1-3; no reliable D call. The V end lost 0 bases, the J end lost 8 bases, and 12 bases lay between the germline ends. Germline CDR1 and CDR2: SGDLS and YYNGEE. The CDR3 length is 14 residues. For the CDR3, the DNA is TGTGCCAGCAGCGTAGCGGCCCGTCCAGACACCATATATTTT. This gives the protein CASSVAARPDTIYF.

The table lists this clonotype with a few counts. The genes are TRBV20-1 and TRBJ2-1; TRBD2 is a possible D gene (5 bases). Trimming took off 6 bases at V and 3 bases at J, with 12 bases between the two ends. In germline, CDR1 is DFQATT, CDR2 SNEGSKA (reference sequence). The CDR3 covers 13 residues. The CDR3 region has the DNA TGCAGTGCGGAGGTTAGGTACTACAATGAGCAGTTCTTC. Amino acids: CSAEVRYYNEQFF.

This clonotype was found a few times. The CDR3 does not end in the conserved phenylalanine or tryptophan, so this is likely a read error. CDR3 residues: CASRHPPGTTQETQYL. The CDR3 region has the DNA TGTGCCAGCAGACATCCCCCCGGGACAACTCAAGAGACCCAGTACCTC. V is TRBV6-6 and J is TRBJ2-5; perhaps TRBD1 as D (6 bases). The V gene's germline CDR1 is MNHNY and CDR2 SVGAGI (reference sequence). This CDR3 contains 16 residues. The V end was cut by 6 bases, the J end by 2 bases, with 19 bases between.

The chain is built from TRBV28 and TRBJ1-1; unclear D gene. V was cut by 4 bases and J by 4 bases, with 10 bases left in between. There are 13 residues in the CDR3. CDR1 and CDR2 (germline): MDHEN, SYDVKM. CDR3 residues: CASSSGVGTEAFF. CDR3 bases: TGTGCCAGCAGTTCCGGGGTGGGCACTGAAGCTTTCTTT.

This clonotype was seen a few times. The V call is TRBV9, the J call TRBJ2-2, with unresolved D. V lost 3 bases, J lost 5 bases, and 11 bases lay in between. CDR3 length equals 14 residues. Germline V lookup: CDR1 SGDLS, CDR2 YYNGEE. CDR3 protein: CASSDAWATGELFF. The DNA of the CDR3 is TGTGCCAGCAGCGACGCCTGGGCGACCGGGGAGCTGTTTTTT.

In this sample, this clonotype turned up many times. This rearrangement joins TRBV29-1 to TRBJ2-3; 7 bases are shared with TRBD1. The CDR3 is 15 amino acids. Germline V gene sequence: CDR1 SQVTM, CDR2 ANQGSEA. The V gene end was trimmed by 6 bases and the J gene end by 2 bases; junction bases not matched to a gene: 11. The CDR3 bases are TGCAGCGTGGGGCTTGGGGACAGAAACACAGATACGCAGTATTTT. As protein: CSVGLGDRNTDTQYF.

This chain links TRBV18 with TRBJ1-2; D uncertain. Germline loops: CDR1 KGHSH, CDR2 LQKENI. CDR3 length equals 20 residues. V dropped 0 bases and J dropped 4 bases, with 27 bases sitting between them. CDR3 in amino acids: CASSPPESQALTLPSYGYTF. In DNA, the CDR3 is TGTGCCAGCTCACCACCTGAGAGCCAGGCCCTAACCTTGCCTAGCTATGGCTACACCTTC.

The chain joins TRBV7-8 to TRBJ2-7; D is possibly TRBD2 (5 bases). Looked up from germline, CDR1 is SGHVS and CDR2 is FQNEAQ. This CDR3 has 14 residues. Trimming removed 3 bases from V and 3 bases from J, with 12 bases in between. The CDR3 is CASSFGLTSYEQYF. The CDR3 bases are TGTGCCAGCAGCTTCGGTCTCACTAGCTACGAGCAGTACTTC.

This chain connects TRBV29-1 to TRBJ1-3; D unclear. The CDR3 contains 16 residues. V was pared by 2 bases and J by 0 bases, with 14 bases between. Germline V gene data show CDR1 as SQVTM and CDR2 as ANQGSEA. The CDR3 sequence: CSVESQRSISGNTIYF. Here the CDR3 DNA reads TGCAGCGTTGAAAGCCAGCGTTCCATCTCTGGAAACACCATATATTTT.

With respect to this clonotype: The junction differs from germline at one of its ends, possibly a read error. The chain couples TRBV7-9 to TRBJ2-4, with D uncertain. Germline CDR1 SEHNR, CDR2 FQNEAQ (reference sequence). The CDR3 covers 13 residues. The CDR3, as DNA: TGTGCCGGCAGCTTAGGGCAGATAAACATTCAGTACTTC. Its translation: CAGSLGQINIQYF.

This clonotype has ten or more counts. This rearrangement joins TRBV20-1 to TRBJ1-5; D unclear. V gave up 3 bases and J gave up 6 bases, with 12 bases separating them. Germline CDR1 DFQATT, CDR2 SNEGSKA (reference sequence). The CDR3 loop spans 13 amino acids. CDR3 loop: CSASLVRGQPQHF. The CDR3 DNA follows: TGCAGTGCTAGTCTCGTAAGAGGTCAGCCCCAGCATTTT.

The chain is built from TRBV20-1 and TRBJ1-3; D is ambiguous. This CDR3 contains 16 residues. The germline gives CDR1 DFQATT, CDR2 SNEGSKA (reference sequence). V lost 0 bases and J lost 1, with 13 bases in between. CDR3 sequence (DNA): TGCAGTGCTAGAGAGCCCCCGGGTATTTCTGGAAACACCATATATTTT. Translating it yields CSAREPPGISGNTIYF.

This clonotype was counted ten times or more. This chain uses TRBV7-9 with TRBJ2-4; D is ambiguous. The CDR3 spans 10 residues. Trimming took 6 bases from V and 8 from J, leaving 5 bases between them. CDR1 is SEHNR, CDR2 FQNEAQ, per germline (reference sequence). The CDR3 spells CASSEDIQYF. The CDR3 DNA follows: TGTGCCAGCAGTGAGGACATTCAGTACTTC.

This chain uses TRBV28 with TRBJ2-7, with TRBD1 as a possible D gene (6 bases). The germline V gene encodes CDR1 MDHEN and CDR2 SYDVKM. This CDR3 spans 14 amino acids. V dropped 2 bases and J dropped 2 bases, with 10 bases sitting between them. The CDR3 DNA sequence: TGTGCCAGCAGTTTACAGGGACACACCTACGAGCAGTACTTC. Translated, it gives CASSLQGHTYEQYF.

The rearrangement links TRBV7-2 to TRBJ2-1; tentative D call: TRBD2 (5 bases). The germline V gene has CDR1 SGHTA and CDR2 FQGNSA. This CDR3 is 18 amino acids long. With 3 bases removed from V and 0 bases from J, the gap between germline ends came to 18 bases. This CDR3 reads CASSFIVQEAASYNEQFF. CDR3 in DNA: TGTGCCAGCAGCTTTATCGTCCAGGAGGCTGCCTCCTACAATGAGCAGTTCTTC.

The J gene is TRBJ1-1, the V gene TRBV9; D remains ambiguous. V was trimmed by 4 bases and J by 10 bases, leaving 11 bases between them. Germline V lookup: CDR1 SGDLS, CDR2 YYNGEE. The CDR3 spans 11 residues. CDR3 loop: CASSPGRGAFF. The CDR3 DNA is TGTGCCAGCAGCCCCGGGCGGGGAGCTTTCTTT.